The 20 T cell receptor beta chains below come from one sample, sequenced in a study of shared clonotypes between healthy human individuals. Here immunoSEQ multiplex PCR was the method, and the copy in TCRdb shows in-frame clones only, minus some. In the table there are about 490,000 clones, approximately 79% of which are singletons. The sequenced material came from PBMCs. These receptors were taken from a woman between 35 and 50 years old in good health. Some clones in this sample may be carry-over from other donors' samples.

The chain uses TRBV11-2 and TRBJ1-1; no clear D gene. The germline V gene has CDR1 SGHAT and CDR2 FQNNGV. V lost 4 bases and J 0 bases, leaving 12 bases between the germline ends. The length of the CDR3 is 15 residues. CDR3 amino acids: CASSSGVGLNTEAFF. CDR3 DNA sequence: TGTGCCAGCAGCTCGGGCGTCGGGTTGAACACTGAAGCTTTCTTT.

This chain links TRBV6-1 with TRBJ1-2, with D perhaps matching TRBD1 (6 bases). Germline-derived CDR1 and CDR2 are MNHNS and SASEGT. V shed 7 bases and J shed 7 bases, with 13 bases lying between them. The CDR3 is 12 residues long. CDR3 in DNA: TGTGCCAGCAATCGCAGGGGCTTTGGCTACACCTTC. Protein: CASNRRGFGYTF.

There are a few counts of this clone. The rearrangement joins TRBV5-1 to TRBJ2-2; a weak D match, TRBD2 (5 bases). Germline V gene lookup returns CDR1 SGHRS and CDR2 YFSETQ. This CDR3 has 15 residues. Trimming cost V 4 bases and J 1 base, with 11 bases left between them. The CDR3 DNA reads as TGCGCCAGCAGCAAGGACTTGAAGAACACCGGGGAGCTGTTTTTT. As protein: CASSKDLKNTGELFF. The whole variable domain, filled in from reference TRBV5-1 and TRBJ2-2, reads KAGVTQTPRYLIKTRGQQVTLSCSPISGHRSVSWYQQTPGQGLQFLFEYFSETQRNKGNFPGRFSGRQFSNSRSEMNVSTLELGDSALYLCASSKDLKNTGELFFGEGSRLTVL.

V and J are TRBV9 and TRBJ1-1, with a possible D match to TRBD1 (5 bases). Looked up from germline, CDR1 is SGDLS and CDR2 is YYNGEE. V lost 2 bases to trimming and J lost 7 bases, with 12 bases between them. The CDR3 totals 13 residues. The CDR3 sequence is CASSVQGYGEAFF. The CDR3 bases are TGTGCCAGCAGCGTCCAGGGTTACGGTGAAGCTTTCTTT.

V and J are TRBV6-6 and TRBJ2-2; D ambiguous. Germline CDR1 reads MNHNY; CDR2 reads SVGAGI (reference sequence). This CDR3 comprises 16 residues. V was trimmed by 0 bases and J by 1 base, leaving 9 bases between them. The CDR3 is CASSYSRPVNTGELFF. As DNA, the CDR3 is TGTGCCAGCAGTTACTCGAGACCGGTGAACACCGGGGAGCTGTTTTTT.

The CDR3 region is CAISERPVASSGNTIYF. CDR3 sequence (DNA): TGTGCCATCAGTGAGCGGCCCGTTGCCAGCTCTGGAAACACCATATATTTT. The chain is built from TRBV10-3 and TRBJ1-3; D is ambiguous. Trimming took 2 bases from V and 0 from J, leaving 14 bases between them. CDR1 and CDR2 from the germline V gene are ENHRY and SYGVKD. The CDR3 contains 17 residues.

The V and J genes are TRBV6-6 and TRBJ1-3; D uncertain. Germline V CDR1 and CDR2: MNHNY, SVGAGI (reference sequence). The CDR3 loop spans 12 amino acids. V lost 7 bases and J 4 bases, leaving 8 bases between the germline ends. The CDR3 is CASTFLGNTIYF. CDR3 sequence (DNA): TGTGCCAGCACCTTTTTAGGAAACACCATATATTTT.

The gene calls are TRBV10-3 and TRBJ2-3, with D maybe TRBD1 (5 bases). Germline assignment: CDR1 ENHRY and CDR2 SYGVKD. Between the trimmed V and J ends, which lost 11 bases and 5 bases, there was a span of 14 bases. The CDR3 sequence is 12 residues long. The CDR3 region is CASSGRQDTQYF. The DNA for the CDR3 is TGTGCCTCATCAGGGCGGCAAGATACGCAGTATTTT.

The V gene is TRBV27, the J gene TRBJ2-1; the D gene is possibly TRBD1 (5 bases). CDR1 and CDR2 (germline): MNHEY, SMNVEV (reference sequence). V lost 2 bases and J lost 9, with 14 bases in between. This CDR3 has 14 residues. The DNA of the CDR3 is TGTGCCAGCAGTTTACAGGGCAGGCGGTCTGAGCAGTTCTTC. This gives the protein CASSLQGRRSEQFF.

The V and J genes are TRBV5-6 and TRBJ2-5, with 7 nucleotides matching TRBD2. The germline CDR1 and CDR2 sequences are SGHDT and YYEEEE. Trimming removed 3 bases from V and 5 bases from J; junction bases left unmatched: 13. The CDR3 runs 16 residues. The DNA of the CDR3 is TGTGCCAGCAGCTCACTATTAGCGGGTTACGGGGAGACCCAGTACTTC. The encoded protein is CASSSLLAGYGETQYF.

This chain uses TRBV13 with TRBJ2-1, with a weak D call TRBD2 (5 bases). The CDR3 loop spans 16 amino acids. The germline V gene has CDR1 PRHDT and CDR2 FYEKMQ (reference sequence). The germline V and J ends were trimmed by 6 bases and 1 base, with 16 bases remaining between them. DNA for the CDR3: TGTGCCAGCAGTTACCCTCACGGAGGTTCCTACAATGAGCAGTTCTTC. Amino acid sequence: CASSYPHGGSYNEQFF.

The V call is TRBV15, the J call TRBJ1-5, with D unclear. Between the trimmed V and J ends, which lost 2 bases and 3 bases, there was a span of 2 bases. The CDR3 is 12 amino acids. Germline CDR1 and CDR2: LNHNV and YYDKDF (reference sequence). The CDR3 sequence: CATSRHNQPQHF. The CDR3 region has the DNA TGTGCCACCAGCAGACACAATCAGCCCCAGCATTTT. Full variable domain (outside the CDR3, taken from reference TRBV15 and TRBJ1-5): DAMVIQNPRYQVTQFGKPVTLSCSQTLNHNVMYWYQQKSSQAPKLLFHYYDKDFNNEADTPDNFQSRRPNTSFCFLDIRSPGLGDTAMYLCATSRHNQPQHFGDGTRLSIL.

As for this clone: Being one base from a much bigger clone, this may be a read error. The chain joins TRBV27 to TRBJ2-1, with a possible D match to TRBD1 (6 bases). Per germline, CDR1 MNHEY and CDR2 SMNVEV (reference sequence). The CDR3 sequence is 17 residues long. Here the CDR3 reads CASSPPYRDWQWAEQLF. CDR3 DNA: TGTGCCAGCAGTCCGCCCTACAGGGATTGGCAATGGGCTGAGCAGCTCTTC.

The CDR3 loop is CAISEAGSFYGYTF. The CDR3 DNA reads as TGTGCCATCAGTGAGGCAGGCAGTTTCTATGGCTACACCTTC. The chain is built from TRBV10-3 and TRBJ1-2; D remains ambiguous. This CDR3 comprises 14 residues. CDR1 and CDR2 (germline): ENHRY, SYGVKD. V lost 2 bases to trimming and J lost 4 bases, with 11 bases between them.

This clone was observed at least ten times. The rearrangement links TRBV7-2 to TRBJ2-5, with 7 nucleotides matching TRBD1. The CDR3 sequence is 14 residues long. J gave up 0 bases and V 5 bases, and 3 bases lay outside the gene matches. CDR1 SGHTA and CDR2 FQGNSA come from the germline V gene. CDR3 coding DNA: TGTGCCAGCAGCCTGACAGGGAACCAAGAGACCCAGTACTTC. Its protein is CASSLTGNQETQYF. Full variable domain (missing parts from reference TRBV7-2 and TRBJ2-5): GAGVSQSPSNKVTEKGKDVELRCDPISGHTALYWYRQSLGQGLEFLIYFQGNSAPDKSGLPSDRFSAERTGGSVSTLTIQRTQQEDSAVYLCASSLTGNQETQYFGPGTRLLVL.

This clone was seen a few times. DNA for the CDR3: TGTGCCAGCAGCGTAGTCGCAGGGGACACCAACACTGAAGCTTTCTTT. Translation gives CASSVVAGDTNTEAFF. The genes are TRBV9 and TRBJ1-1, with D perhaps matching TRBD1 (6 bases). This CDR3 comprises 16 residues. Deletions cut 0 bases from V and 2 bases from J, with 14 bases between. Germline V CDR1 and CDR2: SGDLS, YYNGEE.

V gene TRBV13 combines with J gene TRBJ2-3; tentative D call: TRBD2 (5 bases). The CDR3 is 17 amino acids. Germline V gene sequence: CDR1 PRHDT, CDR2 FYEKMQ (reference sequence). The V gene lost 4 bases and the J gene lost 0 bases, with 17 bases spanning the gap. The CDR3 region has the DNA TGTGCCAGCAGCTGGCACGTGGGGAGTGGGAGCACAGATACGCAGTATTTT. This gives the protein CASSWHVGSGSTDTQYF.

The V and J genes are TRBV28 and TRBJ2-7; 8 nucleotides align to TRBD1. V shed 2 bases, J shed 3 bases, and the junction held 9 bases outside the gene matches. This CDR3 comprises 16 residues. Germline CDR1 and CDR2: MDHEN and SYDVKM. The CDR3 loop reads CASSLLDGTGHYEQYF. CDR3 DNA: TGTGCCAGCAGTTTACTTGACGGGACAGGCCACTACGAGCAGTACTTC.

The V and J genes are TRBV27 and TRBJ2-7; no firm D call. Germline CDR1 MNHEY, CDR2 SMNVEV (reference sequence). The CDR3 spans 12 residues. The V gene lost 6 bases and the J gene lost 8 bases, with 14 bases spanning the gap. CDR3 residues: CASRQPASQQYF. In DNA form, the CDR3 reads TGTGCCAGCAGACAACCTGCCTCCCAGCAGTACTTC.

The rearrangement joins TRBV9 to TRBJ2-5, with a tentative D call TRBD2 (6 bases). The germline V gene has CDR1 SGDLS and CDR2 YYNGEE. The V end was cut by 0 bases, the J end by 5 bases, with 11 bases between. This CDR3 is 14 amino acids long. The CDR3 spells CASSVVGAGETQYF. As DNA, the CDR3 is TGTGCCAGCAGCGTAGTGGGAGCGGGTGAGACCCAGTACTTC.